What follows are 22 T cell receptor beta chains derived from one specimen sequenced in a study of T-cell reconstitution after alpha-beta-depleted transplantation in children. Molecular barcoding with unique molecular identifiers was used for the TCRbeta library. Each CDR3 protein is one row after TCRdb ran MiXCR on the PCR reads. Of approximately 270,000 distinct CDR3 sequences listed, 24% are singletons. Specimen: PBMCs, mostly from graft donor cells, collected 360 days after TCRalphabeta/CD19-depleted stem cell transplant. These TCRs come from a female patient aged 2 to 10 who had a stem cell transplant for congenital amegakaryocytic thrombocytopenia, so the T cells may come from the graft donor.

This clonotype was observed a handful of times. The V and J genes are TRBV19 and TRBJ2-5; maybe TRBD2 (6 bases). Deletions cut 3 bases from V and 2 bases from J, with 16 bases between. This CDR3 comprises 16 residues. Germline CDR1 reads LNHDA; CDR2 reads SQIVND (reference sequence). The CDR3 nucleotides are TGTGCCAGTAGTATGGGCGGGGCGAGGGGACAAGAGACCCAGTACTTC. Encoded protein: CASSMGGARGQETQYF.

V is TRBV29-1 and J is TRBJ2-1; 12 bases align to TRBD2. V shed 7 bases, J shed 4 bases, and the junction held 2 bases outside the gene matches. CDR3 size: 13 residues. Germline V gene data show CDR1 as SQVTM and CDR2 as ANQGSEA. The CDR3 sequence is CSALAGGYNEQFF. DNA for the CDR3: TGCAGCGCACTAGCGGGAGGATACAATGAGCAGTTCTTC.

This clonotype was observed many times. Here the CDR3 reads CASSTPRTGDLETQYF. The CDR3 nucleotides read TGTGCCAGCAGTACCCCCCGGACAGGGGACTTGGAGACCCAGTACTTC. The V gene is TRBV12-3 or TRBV12-4, the J gene TRBJ2-5; 9 positions agree with TRBD1. This CDR3 has 16 residues. The J segment lost 5 bases and the V segment lost 5 bases, leaving 12 bases of the junction unmatched.

This chain joins TRBV28 and TRBJ2-1; no reliable D call. This CDR3 contains 14 residues. Germline-derived CDR1 and CDR2 are MDHEN and SYDVKM. V was clipped by 5 bases and J by 6 bases, with 14 bases between them. As DNA, the CDR3 is TGTGCCAGCAGTGTCCCGAGCTGGGGCAATGAGCAGTTCTTC. It translates to CASSVPSWGNEQFF.

The chain uses TRBV21-1 and TRBJ2-2; TRBD1 is the table's D call, not checked against the DNA. TRBV21-1 is a recognized pseudogene. The CDR3 runs 14 residues. This CDR3 is CASSKRGGAGELFF. The CDR3 DNA reads TGTGCCAGCAGCAAAAGGGGGGGAGCCGGGGAGCTGTTTTTT.

This chain connects TRBV6-1 to TRBJ2-7, with D possibly called TRBD1 or TRBD2 (5 bases each). Trimming stripped 7 bases from V and 7 bases from J, with 20 bases between. Germline assignment: CDR1 MNHNS and CDR2 SASEGT. The CDR3 spans 14 residues. The CDR3 coding sequence is TGTGCCAGCATGAGGGACGTGTCGGTTGGGGAGCAGTACTTC. This codes for CASMRDVSVGEQYF.

This chain uses TRBV15 with TRBJ2-1; D assignment may be TRBD1 or TRBD2 (5 bases each). Trimming cost V 1 base and J 10 bases, with 14 bases left between them. The CDR3 is 14 residues long. CDR1 is LNHNV and CDR2 is YYDKDF in the germline V gene (reference sequence). The CDR3 spells CATSRGSGPLEQFF. CDR3 nucleotides: TGTGCCACCAGCAGAGGCTCGGGACCGCTGGAGCAGTTCTTC.

The sample holds a few counts of this clonotype. The CDR3 nucleotides read TGTGCCAGCGGATTTTCTATTCGAGGGCCCCAGCATTTT. Amino acid sequence: CASGFSIRGPQHF. The chain couples TRBV6-1 to TRBJ1-5, with D unclear. V lost 8 bases and J 9 bases, leaving 17 bases between the germline ends. The CDR3 extends over 13 amino acids. Germline lookup yields CDR1 MNHNS and CDR2 SASEGT.

The J gene is TRBJ2-7, the V gene TRBV20-1, with D perhaps matching TRBD2 (5 bases). CDR1 DFQATT and CDR2 SNEGSKA come from the germline V gene (reference sequence). The CDR3 length is 12 residues. Trimming cost V 3 bases and J 3 bases, with 9 bases left between them. This CDR3 reads CSARREYYEQYF. The CDR3 DNA reads as TGCAGTGCTAGGAGGGAATACTACGAGCAGTACTTC.

This clonotype has a handful of counts. This chain uses TRBV2 with TRBJ2-7; D unclear. Germline V gives CDR1 SNHLY, CDR2 FYNNEI. CDR3 length equals 14 residues. V lost 5 bases and J 0 bases, leaving 11 bases between the germline ends. CDR3 nucleotides: TGTGCCAGCAGTTCCATAGAGCCCTCCTACGAGCAGTACTTC. Its translation is CASSSIEPSYEQYF.

The chain couples TRBV5-1 to TRBJ2-7; 8 nucleotides agree with TRBD1. The CDR3 runs to 16 residues. Germline V gene sequence: CDR1 SGHRS, CDR2 YFSETQ. After removal of 0 bases from V and 4 bases from J, the junction contained 9 bases not matched to a gene. CDR3 sequence: CASSLAGAGQAYEQYF. CDR3 nucleotide sequence: TGCGCCAGCAGCTTGGCCGGTGCGGGACAGGCGTACGAGCAGTACTTC.

In this sample, this clonotype turned up once. The CDR3 protein is CSARAGGSDTQYF. CDR3 sequence (DNA): TGCAGTGCTAGAGCGGGGGGGTCGGATACGCAGTATTTT. The chain carries TRBV20-1 and TRBJ2-3; 8 bases match TRBD2. V trimming: 1 base; J trimming: 6 bases; junction bases outside the gene matches: 3. Germline V CDR1 and CDR2: DFQATT, SNEGSKA (reference sequence). The CDR3 sequence is 13 residues long.

This clonotype turned up a few times. CDR3 DNA sequence: TGCGCCAGCAGCTTGGCCGTCCTTGGGGCCAACGTCCTGACTTTC. This gives the protein CASSLAVLGANVLTF. J is TRBJ2-6 and V is TRBV5-1; no clear D. V dropped 0 bases and J dropped 3 bases, with 7 bases sitting between them. In germline, CDR1 is SGHRS, CDR2 YFSETQ. This CDR3 has 15 amino acids.

Here the CDR3 reads CASSQVGQGGGREQFF. Here the CDR3 DNA reads TGCGCCAGCAGCCAAGTGGGACAGGGAGGAGGTCGTGAGCAGTTCTTC. The chain couples TRBV4-3 to TRBJ2-1; 9 nucleotides match TRBD1. The junction had 10 bases not matched to a gene; V was cut back by 1 base and J by 9 bases. The CDR3 is 16 residues long. The germline V gene encodes CDR1 LGHNA and CDR2 YSLEER.

There are a few counts of this clonotype. This chain joins TRBV12-3 or TRBV12-4 and TRBJ2-7; 9 bases match TRBD1. Germline trimming cut 6 bases from V and 5 bases from J; bases unmatched to any gene: 5. This CDR3 has 13 amino acids. The DNA for the CDR3 is TGTGCCAGCAGAGGGACAGGGTGGGACGAGCAGTACTTC. Protein sequence: CASRGTGWDEQYF.

This clonotype was seen a few times. The chain combines TRBV5-6 with TRBJ1-6; 8 bases fit TRBD1. CDR3 size: 14 residues. Germline trimming cut 7 bases from V and 6 bases from J; bases unmatched to any gene: 6. Germline V gene sequence: CDR1 SGHDT, CDR2 YYEEEE. CDR3 nucleotide sequence: TGTGCCAGCTCCTACAGGGGGGTTAATTCACCCCTCCACTTT. Protein sequence: CASSYRGVNSPLHF. The full variable domain, with the rest looked up from reference TRBV5-6 and TRBJ1-6, is DAGVTQSPTHLIKTRGQQVTLRCSPKSGHDTVSWYQQALGQGPQFIFQYYEEEERQRGNFPDRFSGHQFPNYSSELNVNALLLGDSALYLCASSYRGVNSPLHFGNGTRLTVT.

The chain links TRBV6-2 or TRBV6-3 to TRBJ2-7; no clear D gene. V was shortened by 7 bases and J by 3 bases, with 16 bases between the two germline ends. Germline-derived CDR1 and CDR2 are MNHEY and SVGEGT. This CDR3 is built from 14 residues. The CDR3 region is CASTPNWGSYEQYF. In DNA form, the CDR3 reads TGTGCCAGCACCCCCAATTGGGGTAGCTACGAGCAGTACTTC.

This chain links TRBV15 with TRBJ1-2; D call uncertain. The CDR3 sequence is 15 residues long. Looked up from germline, CDR1 is LNHNV and CDR2 is YYDKDF (reference sequence). Trimming removed 0 bases at V and 4 bases at J, with 12 bases between. CDR3 residues: CATSREDLSSYGYTF. CDR3 in DNA: TGTGCCACCAGCAGAGAGGATCTCAGCAGCTATGGCTACACCTTC.

The chain joins TRBV29-1 to TRBJ1-4, with D tentatively TRBD1 (6 bases). The CDR3 is 13 amino acids. The V end was cut by 4 bases, the J end by 8 bases, with 14 bases between. Looked up from germline, CDR1 is SQVTM and CDR2 is ANQGSEA. The CDR3 loop reads CSVVAPDSEKLFF. Written as DNA, the CDR3 is TGCAGCGTTGTCGCCCCGGACAGCGAAAAACTGTTTTTT.

This clonotype turned up a few times. This chain connects TRBV25-1 to TRBJ2-7, with unresolved D. The CDR3 extends over 13 amino acids. Germline V CDR1 and CDR2: MGHDK, SYGVNS. V was pared by 5 bases and J by 4 bases, with 12 bases between. The CDR3 bases are TGTGCCAGCAGTAACACAGTGGGATACGAGCAGTACTTC. Amino acids: CASSNTVGYEQYF.

This clonotype was counted between two and nine times. The V call is TRBV28, the J call TRBJ2-7, with D unresolved. The germline V gene encodes CDR1 MDHEN and CDR2 SYDVKM. V was shortened by 2 bases and J by 5 bases, with 10 bases between the two germline ends. The CDR3 runs 13 residues. The chain's CDR3 is CASSLPQTDEQYF. Written as DNA, the CDR3 is TGTGCCAGCAGTTTACCACAGACCGACGAGCAGTACTTC.

This clonotype has only one observation. This chain uses TRBV7-9 with TRBJ1-3; D uncertain. V was shortened by 2 bases and J by 7 bases, with 12 bases between the two germline ends. The CDR3 extends over 14 amino acids. CDR1 and CDR2 (germline): SEHNR, FQNEAQ (reference sequence). This chain's CDR3 is CASSLLRVGNTIYF. The CDR3 nucleotides are TGTGCCAGCAGCTTATTACGGGTCGGCAACACCATATATTTT. The whole variable domain, filled in from reference TRBV7-9 and TRBJ1-3, reads DTGVSQNPRHKITKRGQNVTFRCDPISEHNRLYWYRQTLGQGPEFLTYFQNEAQLEKSRLLSDRFSAERPKGSFSTLEIQRTEQGDSAMYLCASSLLRVGNTIYFGEGSWLTVV.